This T cell receptor (beta chain) appears in the sequencing data of a study of blood T cell repertoires in COVID-19. Overall study context: The samples span acute and convalescent COVID-19 from the United States, Italy and Spain. The cDNA or gDNA used as material had been derived from T cells, B-cell-depleted T cells, or PBMCs.

Authors' analysis steps: Counts of nucleated cells, estimated from reference gene primer amplification, were obtained. Profiling relied on immunoSEQ multiplex PCR, and the TCRdb table lists in-frame clones only, not all of them. The DNA gave D and trimming, while V, J and clone size come from that table. The sample lists about 37,000 clones; roughly 87% were seen once. The J segment lost 7 bases and the V segment lost 4 bases, leaving 14 bases of the junction unmatched. Germline CDR1 reads LGHNA; CDR2 reads YNFKEQ. The CDR3 is made up of 17 amino acids. This receptor was obtained from a human donor in a cohort sampled during active COVID-19. The chain has TRBV4-2 and TRBJ2-7; 12 nucleotides line up with TRBD2. Sequenced: peripheral blood. As DNA, the CDR3 is TGTGCCAGCAGCCGGTCCGCGAGCGGACTAGCGGGATCGGAGCAGTACTTC. Translating it yields CASSRSASGLAGSEQYF.